This T cell receptor beta chain stems from a study of identical twins. General study results and limits: Researchers reported excess low generation probability among twin-shared out-of-frame alpha sequences. The analysis was cross-sectional rather than longitudinal within donors. Memory repertoires lacked the insertion deficit that abundant cord blood beta clonotypes showed.

This CDR3 spans 15 amino acids. Germline V gene lookup returns CDR1 ENHRY and CDR2 SYGVKD. V lost 4 bases and J lost 0, with 9 bases in between. About this clonotype itself: The antigen is unknown.

TCRdb re-analysed the 5' RACE reads in MiXCR, keeping a single row per CDR3 protein. The sample lists approximately 350,000 distinct CDR3 sequences; 10% to 15% were seen once. The sample was also reused in another study, on yellow fever vaccine responses in identical twins.

Specimen: CD8+ T cells sorted from blood. The chain links TRBV10-3 to TRBJ2-2; D perhaps matches TRBD1 (6 bases). The TCR was taken from a woman aged 18-29 years in good health. For the CDR3, the DNA is TGTGCCATCAGTGGGCAGGGGCCGAACACCGGGGAGCTGTTTTTT. Translation: CAISGQGPNTGELFF.